This T cell receptor beta chain was retrieved from a study of T cell changes during pregnancy in multiple sclerosis. This clone has a handful of counts. The CDR3 has 16 residues. V lost 3 bases, J lost 2 bases, and 5 bases stayed unmatched. Germline V gene lookup returns CDR1 MNHNS and CDR2 SASEGT. Some clones are missing from TCRdb's copy, which holds only in-frame ones; the method was immunoSEQ multiplex PCR. The profile shows about 46,000 clones, approximately 94% of them singletons. Sequences were derived from CD8+ T cells from peripheral blood mononuclear cells, sampled in the first trimester of pregnancy. The chain employs TRBV6-1 and TRBJ2-3; 10 bases map to TRBD2. The TCR comes from a female donor with multiple sclerosis, enrolled in a pregnancy study. The CDR3 region has the DNA TGTGCCAGCAGTGACCTTAGCGGGGGGACCACAGATACGCAGTATTTT. This codes for CASSDLSGGTTDTQYF.